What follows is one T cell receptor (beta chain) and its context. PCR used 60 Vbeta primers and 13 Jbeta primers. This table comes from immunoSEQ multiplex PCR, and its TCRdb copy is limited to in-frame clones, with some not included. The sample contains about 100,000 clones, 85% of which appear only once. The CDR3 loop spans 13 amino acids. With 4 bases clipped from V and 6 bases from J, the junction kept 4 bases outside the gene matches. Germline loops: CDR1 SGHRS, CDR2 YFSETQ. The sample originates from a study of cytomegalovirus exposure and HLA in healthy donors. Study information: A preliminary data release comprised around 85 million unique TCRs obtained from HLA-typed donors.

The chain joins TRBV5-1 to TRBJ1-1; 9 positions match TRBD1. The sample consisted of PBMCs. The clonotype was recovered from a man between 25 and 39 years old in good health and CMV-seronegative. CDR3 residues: CASSRDRVAEAFF. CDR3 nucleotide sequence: TGCGCCAGCAGCAGGGACAGGGTCGCTGAAGCTTTCTTT.